This entry features one T cell receptor beta chain sequence. Its antigen remains unknown. The donors formed part of the approximately 130-subject validation cohort, distinct from the approximately 640-subject first cohort. The assay was immunoSEQ multiplex PCR, and TCRdb's table has in-frame clones only and misses some. The sample consists of some 250,000 clones, roughly 90% of them appearing once. This record belongs to a study of cytomegalovirus exposure and HLA in healthy donors. Study-level findings and limits: As confirmed in vitro, a few CMV-associated chains were specific for CMV antigens. The TCR clusters that emerged in the first cohort tended, a later analysis found, to co-occur in the approximately 130 validation repertoires. The investigators catalogued under 200 TCR beta chains as cytomegalovirus-associated.

Per the germline V gene, CDR1 is LGHNA and CDR2 is YSLEER. The CDR3 contains 15 residues. The ends were cut back, 0 bases at V and 4 bases at J, with 12 bases in the middle. V and J are TRBV4-3 and TRBJ1-2, with unresolved D. The receptor was derived from a young woman in good health and CMV-seronegative. The sample consisted of PBMCs. The CDR3 DNA sequence: TGCGCCAGCAGCCAAGAGAATGCGCACGGCTATGGCTACACCTTC. As protein: CASSQENAHGYGYTF.